The clone carrying this T cell receptor beta chain came up a few times. Between the trimmed V and J ends, which lost 3 bases and 8 bases, there was a span of 10 bases. This CDR3 has 13 amino acids. Ages ranged from about 18 to 89 years, with residence in about 24 US areas. This entry comes from a study of blood T cell repertoires in COVID-19. The wider study: Recovery among Cohort 3 donors was established by two negative PCRs, clearance, or symptom resolution. Acute and convalescent COVID-19 specimens originated in the United States, Italy and Spain.

In the authors' methods: It was from reference gene primer amplification that nucleated cell counts were estimated. TCRdb's table, derived via immunoSEQ multiplex PCR, lists solely in-frame clones and lacks some. Clonal size and the V and J genes are those of that table, whereas D and trimming came from the DNA. The profile shows fewer than 250,000 clones, around 86% of them singletons. The chain links TRBV12-3 or TRBV12-4 to TRBJ1-4; weak D call: TRBD1 (5 bases). This TCR came from a man between 25 and 39 years old in a cohort exposed to, infected with or recovered from COVID-19 (not recorded which). Sequences were obtained from PBMCs or T cells enriched from blood (not recorded which). The CDR3 reads CASSLAGLEKLFF. The CDR3 DNA follows: TGTGCCAGCAGTTTGGCAGGGTTAGAAAAACTGTTTTTT.